The clone carrying this TCR beta chain was counted a few times. Its antigen remains unknown. The sample comes from a study of early T cells in non-severe SARS-CoV-2 infection. Whole-study results and caveats: In VDJdb matching, anti-spike CD8 responses were favored while private and CD4 specificities went missing.

Trimming stripped 4 bases from V and 2 bases from J, with 11 bases between. Germline V gene lookup returns CDR1 SGHRS and CDR2 YFSETQ. CDR3 length: 14 residues. Tagging with unique molecular identifiers was applied to individual cDNA molecules. In TCRdb, the 5' RACE reads were re-called with MiXCR into one record per CDR3 protein. Counted here are 88,000 or so distinct CDR3 sequences, around 14% occurring once; the ten biggest clones make up 4.5% to 7%. The sample consisted of whole blood. This receptor was identified in an adult who was a healthcare worker with PCR-confirmed SARS-CoV-2 infection or an uninfected control (not recorded which). The V call is TRBV5-1, the J call TRBJ2-3; maybe TRBD1 (5 bases). The CDR3 here is CASSGRTPTDTQYF. CDR3 bases: TGCGCCAGCAGCGGCCGGACACCCACAGATACGCAGTATTTT. Supplemented by reference TRBV5-1 and TRBJ2-3, the full variable domain reads KAGVTQTPRYLIKTRGQQVTLSCSPISGHRSVSWYQQTPGQGLQFLFEYFSETQRNKGNFPGRFSGRQFSNSRSEMNVSTLELGDSALYLCASSGRTPTDTQYFGPGTRLTVL.